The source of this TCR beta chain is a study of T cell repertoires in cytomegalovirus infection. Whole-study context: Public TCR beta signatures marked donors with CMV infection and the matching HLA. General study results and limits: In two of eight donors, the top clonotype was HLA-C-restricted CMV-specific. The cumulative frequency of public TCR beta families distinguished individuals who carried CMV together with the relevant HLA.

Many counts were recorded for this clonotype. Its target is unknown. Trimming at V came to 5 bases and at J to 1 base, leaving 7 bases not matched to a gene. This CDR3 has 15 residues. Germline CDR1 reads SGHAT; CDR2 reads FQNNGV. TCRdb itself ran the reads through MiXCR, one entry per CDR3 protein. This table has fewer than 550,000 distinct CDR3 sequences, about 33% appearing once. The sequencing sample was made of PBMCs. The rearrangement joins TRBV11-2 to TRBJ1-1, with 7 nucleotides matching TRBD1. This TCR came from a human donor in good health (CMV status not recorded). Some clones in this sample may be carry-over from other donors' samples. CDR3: CASSTRQGRNTEAFF. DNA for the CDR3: TGTGCCAGCAGCACCCGACAGGGAAGGAACACTGAAGCTTTCTTT.